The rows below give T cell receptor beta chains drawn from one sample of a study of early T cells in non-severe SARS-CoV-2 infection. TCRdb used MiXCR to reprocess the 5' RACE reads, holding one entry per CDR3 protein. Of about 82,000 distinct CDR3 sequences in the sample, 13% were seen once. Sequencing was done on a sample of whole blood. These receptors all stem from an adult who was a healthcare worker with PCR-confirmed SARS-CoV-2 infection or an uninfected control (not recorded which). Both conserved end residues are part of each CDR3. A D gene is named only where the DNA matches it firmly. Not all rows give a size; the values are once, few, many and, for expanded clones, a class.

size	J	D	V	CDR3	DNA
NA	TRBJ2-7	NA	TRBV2	CASGQIYEQYF	TGTGCCAGCGGCCAGATCTACGAGCAGTACTTC
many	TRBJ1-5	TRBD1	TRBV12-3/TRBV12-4	CASSLDRGRQPQHF	TGTGCCAGCAGTTTAGACAGGGGGCGGCAGCCCCAGCATTTT
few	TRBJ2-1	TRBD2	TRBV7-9	CASLIGLAGGHVYNEQFF	TGTGCCAGCCTCATCGGACTAGCGGGAGGGCACGTCTACAATGAGCAGTTCTTC
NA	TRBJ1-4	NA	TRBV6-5	CASSLFKGNEKLFF	TGTGCCAGCAGTTTGTTTAAGGGTAATGAAAAACTGTTTTTT
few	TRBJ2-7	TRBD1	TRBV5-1	CASSAPGQGAYEQYF	TGCGCCAGCAGCGCGCCGGGACAGGGGGCCTACGAGCAGTACTTC
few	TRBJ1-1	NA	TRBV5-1	CASSPQTGSGTEAFF	TGCGCCAGCAGCCCCCAGACAGGAAGCGGCACTGAAGCTTTCTTT
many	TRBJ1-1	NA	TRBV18	CASSRDAGSDTEAFF	TGTGCCAGCTCACGCGACGCCGGGTCCGACACTGAAGCTTTCTTT
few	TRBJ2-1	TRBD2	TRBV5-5	CASSSGLAASYNEQFF	TGTGCCAGCAGCTCCGGACTAGCGGCCTCCTACAATGAGCAGTTCTTC
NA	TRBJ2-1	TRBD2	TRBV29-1	CSVQRLLAGGQGEQFF	TGCAGCGTCCAACGGTTACTAGCGGGGGGCCAAGGTGAGCAGTTCTTC
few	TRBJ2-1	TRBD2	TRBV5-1	CASSDTGTSGSRGYNEQFF	TGCGCCAGCAGCGACACCGGGACTAGCGGGAGTAGAGGTTACAATGAGCAGTTCTTC
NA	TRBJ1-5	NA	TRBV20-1	CSAILTGQPQHF	TGCAGTGCGATTCTGACCGGTCAGCCCCAGCATTTT
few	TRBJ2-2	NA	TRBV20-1	CSARVGGTGELFF	TGCAGTGCTAGAGTCGGGGGCACCGGGGAGCTGTTTTTT
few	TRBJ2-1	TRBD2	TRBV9	CASSVTSGVNNEQFF	TGTGCCAGCAGCGTGACTAGCGGGGTTAACAATGAGCAGTTCTTC
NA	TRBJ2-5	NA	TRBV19	CASSSRGRGRETQYF	TGTGCCAGTAGTAGCCGAGGCAGGGGTCGGGAGACCCAGTACTTC
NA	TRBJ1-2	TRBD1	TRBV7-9	CASSLVAGGGYGYTF	TGTGCCAGCAGCTTAGTAGCAGGGGGAGGCTATGGCTACACCTTC
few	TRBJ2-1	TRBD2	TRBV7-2	CASSLRLAGAYNEQFF	TGTGCCAGCAGCTTAAGGCTAGCGGGGGCCTACAATGAGCAGTTCTTC
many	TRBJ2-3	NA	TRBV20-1	CSAQPPSGTPVTDTQYF	TGCAGTGCCCAACCCCCGTCGGGGACACCTGTCACAGATACGCAGTATTTT
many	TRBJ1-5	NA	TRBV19	CASNKFNSNQPQHF	TGTGCCAGTAATAAGTTTAATAGCAATCAGCCCCAGCATTTT
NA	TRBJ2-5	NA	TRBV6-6	CASSYSGGQKTQYF	TGTGCCAGCAGTTACTCGGGGGGGCAGAAGACCCAGTACTTC
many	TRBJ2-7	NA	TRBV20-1	CSAREPGVTYEQYF	TGCAGTGCTAGGGAACCCGGGGTAACCTACGAGCAGTACTTC
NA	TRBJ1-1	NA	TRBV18	CASSPPGRSGGDTEAFF	TGTGCCAGCTCACCACCAGGGCGGTCGGGGGGCGACACTGAAGCTTTCTTT
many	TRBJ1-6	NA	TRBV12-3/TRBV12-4	CASSQGLRGNSPLHF	TGTGCCAGCAGTCAGGGCCTACGGGGTAATTCACCCCTCCACTTT
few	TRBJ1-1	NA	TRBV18	CASSQGMNTEAFF	TGTGCCAGCTCACAGGGAATGAACACTGAAGCTTTCTTT
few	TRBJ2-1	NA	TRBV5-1	CASSWASAYNEQFF	TGCGCCAGCAGCTGGGCTAGCGCCTACAATGAGCAGTTCTTC
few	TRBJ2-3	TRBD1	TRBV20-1	CSARTTGGTQYF	TGCAGTGCTAGGACCACAGGGGGAACGCAGTATTTT
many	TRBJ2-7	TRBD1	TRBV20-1	CSARSPGQGSYEQYF	TGCAGTGCTAGAAGCCCGGGACAGGGCTCCTACGAGCAGTACTTC
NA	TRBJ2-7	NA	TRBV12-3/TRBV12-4	CASSLIYEQYF	TGTGCCAGCAGTTTGATCTACGAGCAGTACTTC
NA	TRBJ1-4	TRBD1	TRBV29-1	CSVGDRGEKLFF	TGCAGCGTTGGAGACAGGGGGGAAAAACTGTTTTTT
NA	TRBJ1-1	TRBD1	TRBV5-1	CASSVDRGNYTEAFF	TGCGCCAGCAGCGTCGACAGGGGGAATTACACTGAAGCTTTCTTT
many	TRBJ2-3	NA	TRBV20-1	CSAPRPSQRPTDTQYF	TGCAGTGCTCCCCGACCCAGTCAGCGCCCCACAGATACGCAGTATTTT
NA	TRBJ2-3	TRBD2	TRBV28	CASSLTSGFTDTQYF	TGTGCCAGCAGTTTAACTAGCGGGTTCACAGATACGCAGTATTTT
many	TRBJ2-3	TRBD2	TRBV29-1	CSAEREGDTDTQYF	TGCAGCGCGGAGCGGGAGGGGGACACAGATACGCAGTATTTT
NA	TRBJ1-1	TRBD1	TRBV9	CASSPRQGLNTEAFF	TGTGCCAGCAGCCCCCGACAGGGGTTGAACACTGAAGCTTTCTTT
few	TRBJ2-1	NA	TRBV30	CAWSASVAYFVREQFF	TGTGCCTGGAGTGCCTCCGTAGCTTATTTCGTACGTGAGCAGTTCTTC
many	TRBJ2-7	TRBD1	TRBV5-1	CASSTGQGIYEQYF	TGCGCCAGCAGCACAGGACAGGGGATTTACGAGCAGTACTTC
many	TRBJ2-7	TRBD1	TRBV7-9	CASSEDRSYEQYF	TGTGCCAGCAGCGAGGACAGGTCCTACGAGCAGTACTTC
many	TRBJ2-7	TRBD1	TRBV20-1	CSAPRTGKYEQYF	TGCAGTGCTCCCCGGACAGGGAAGTACGAGCAGTACTTC
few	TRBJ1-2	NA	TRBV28	CASSLGIGIYGYTF	TGTGCCAGCAGTTTGGGCATTGGGATCTATGGCTACACCTTC
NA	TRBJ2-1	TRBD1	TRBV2	CASSFDRGEQFF	TGTGCCAGCAGCTTTGACAGGGGTGAGCAGTTCTTC
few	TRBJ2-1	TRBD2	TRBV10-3	CAISAERDYNEQFF	TGTGCCATCAGTGCGGAGCGGGACTACAATGAGCAGTTCTTC
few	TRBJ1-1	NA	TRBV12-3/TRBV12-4	CASSFRMTGYMNTEAFF	TGTGCCAGCAGTTTCCGAATGACAGGCTATATGAACACTGAAGCTTTCTTT
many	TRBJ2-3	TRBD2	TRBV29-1	CSVDSGRSDTQYF	TGCAGCGTTGATAGCGGGAGGTCAGATACGCAGTATTTT
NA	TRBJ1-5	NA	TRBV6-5	CASSYSVGSSNQPQHF	TGTGCCAGCAGTTACTCGGTCGGCAGCAGCAATCAGCCCCAGCATTTT
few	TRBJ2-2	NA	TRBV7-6	CASSLGGRGTGELFF	TGTGCCAGCAGCCTCGGGGGCCGGGGCACCGGGGAGCTGTTTTTT
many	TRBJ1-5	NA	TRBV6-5	CASRATWDGNQPQHF	TGTGCCAGCAGGGCCACGTGGGATGGCAATCAGCCCCAGCATTTT
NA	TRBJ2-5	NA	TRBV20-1	CSASRDRGTQYF	TGCAGTGCTAGTCGGGATCGGGGTACCCAGTACTTC
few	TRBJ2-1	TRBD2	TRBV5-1	CASRISGSTNNEQFF	TGCGCCAGCAGAATAAGCGGGAGTACTAACAATGAGCAGTTCTTC
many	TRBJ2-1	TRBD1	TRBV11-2	CASSYSGTGVNEQFF	TGTGCCAGCAGCTACTCCGGGACAGGGGTCAATGAGCAGTTCTTC
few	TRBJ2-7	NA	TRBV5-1	CASSPSPGNYEQYF	TGCGCCAGCAGCCCTAGCCCGGGGAACTACGAGCAGTACTTC
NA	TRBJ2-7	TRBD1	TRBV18	CASSPGQGAYYEQYF	TGTGCCAGCTCACCTGGACAGGGGGCCTACTACGAGCAGTACTTC
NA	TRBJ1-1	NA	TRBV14	CASSQERAGSLNTEAFF	TGTGCCAGCAGCCAAGAAAGAGCGGGAAGTCTGAACACTGAAGCTTTCTTT
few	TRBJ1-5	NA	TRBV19	CASSIGARHLFNQPQHF	TGTGCCAGTAGTATAGGCGCTAGGCACCTATTCAATCAGCCCCAGCATTTT